This TCR beta chain was identified in a study of CD8+CD57+ T cells in acquired aplastic anemia. For CDR3 and TCR beta VDJ profiling, genomic DNA was the template used. TCRdb redid the calling of the reads with MiXCR, one entry per CDR3 protein. The repertoire includes about 190,000 distinct CDR3 sequences, less than 70% of them detected once, and roughly 15% sits in the top ten. Points on this clonotype: What it recognizes is unknown.

Study-wide findings and caveats: Patients and controls were found to share twenty-nine CD8+ CDR3 sequences. Any difference that existed in CD8+ Simpson's diversity between patients and controls was not significant.

In germline, CDR1 is SGHTA, CDR2 FQGTGA. Trimming cost V 5 bases and J 0 bases; bases outside gene matches: 8. The CDR3 has 18 amino acids. This sequence was found in a human donor in good health, serving as a control. J is TRBJ2-7 and V is TRBV7-3; TRBD2 matches at 15 bases. The sequenced sample consisted of sorted CD4+, CD8+, or CD8+CD57+ T cells (not recorded which) from PBMCs. CDR3 DNA sequence: TGTGCCAGCAGCGGTTCCGGGACTAGCGGGGGGAGCTCCTACGAGCAGTACTTC. Protein: CASSGSGTSGGSSYEQYF.